This T cell receptor beta chain was recovered during a study of blood T cell repertoires in COVID-19. About the study: Whether acute or convalescent, the COVID-19 samples came from the United States, Italy and Spain.

The CDR3 has 14 residues. Germline-derived CDR1 and CDR2 are MNHNY and SVGAGI (reference sequence). V dropped 6 bases and J dropped 6; count of bases not matched to a gene: 7. Only in-frame clones appear in the TCRdb table, and some are missing; sequencing was by immunoSEQ multiplex PCR. The sample has tens of thousands of clones; around nine tenths are singletons. The V gene is TRBV6-6, the J gene TRBJ2-2; 7 bases map to TRBD2. The specimen was peripheral blood. This clonotype originated in a man aged 55-75 years with acute or convalescent COVID-19. The CDR3 region is CASSLTSPAGELFF. CDR3 sequence (DNA): TGTGCCAGCAGCCTGACTAGCCCCGCCGGGGAGCTGTTTTTT.